Following are 29 T cell receptor beta chains from one sample sequenced in a study of CD4+ T cells in melanoma. Data came from immunoSEQ multiplex PCR; TCRdb stores just in-frame clones and leaves some out. The sample includes fewer than 15,000 clones, approximately 80% of them seen just once. Sequencing was done on a sample of cells from a culture (not recorded whether cultured in vitro). All receptors derive from a human donor with melanoma.

The CDR3 sequence is CASSLAGSTEAFF. CDR3 bases: TGCGCCAGCAGCTTGGCGGGGAGCACTGAAGCTTTCTTT. This rearrangement joins TRBV5-1 to TRBJ1-1, with D unresolved. Germline V gives CDR1 SGHRS, CDR2 YFSETQ. Trimming stripped 0 bases from V and 4 bases from J, with 7 bases between. This CDR3 contains 13 residues.

The chain employs TRBV7-3 and TRBJ2-3; D may be TRBD1 (5 bases). Germline values: CDR1 SGHTA, CDR2 FQGTGA. The CDR3 sequence is 14 residues long. The germline V and J ends were trimmed by 2 bases and 0 bases, with 6 bases remaining between them. CDR3 sequence (DNA): TGTGCCAGCAGCTTAGGGGCTAGCACAGATACGCAGTATTTT. This encodes CASSLGASTDTQYF.

V is TRBV5-1 and J is TRBJ1-2, with D unresolved. The germline V and J ends were trimmed by 2 bases and 7 bases, with 12 bases remaining between them. The V gene's germline CDR1 is SGHRS and CDR2 YFSETQ. There are 13 residues in the CDR3. The CDR3 here is CASSFSGSGGYTF. In nucleotides, the CDR3 is TGCGCCAGCAGCTTCTCGGGGTCTGGTGGCTACACCTTC. The complete variable domain, with remaining parts taken from reference TRBV5-1 and TRBJ1-2, reads KAGVTQTPRYLIKTRGQQVTLSCSPISGHRSVSWYQQTPGQGLQFLFEYFSETQRNKGNFPGRFSGRQFSNSRSEMNVSTLELGDSALYLCASSFSGSGGYTFGSGTRLTVV.

The chain recombines TRBV27 with TRBJ1-5; 8 nucleotides align to TRBD1. The CDR3 sequence is 15 residues long. Trimming at V came to 2 bases and at J to 5 bases, leaving 5 bases not matched to a gene. CDR1 MNHEY and CDR2 SMNVEV come from the germline V gene (reference sequence). This CDR3 reads CASSLGRGPYQPQHF. CDR3 coding DNA: TGTGCCAGCAGTTTAGGCAGGGGGCCCTATCAGCCCCAGCATTTT.

V is TRBV18 and J is TRBJ1-3, with D possibly matching TRBD1 (5 bases). Trimming removed 3 bases from V and 0 bases from J, with 18 bases in between. The CDR3 sequence is 18 residues long. Per the germline V gene, CDR1 is KGHSH and CDR2 is LQKENI. The CDR3 nucleotides are TGTGCCAGCTCACCGAGTTCCGGGGCATTGAGCTCTGGAAACACCATATATTTT. Its translation is CASSPSSGALSSGNTIYF.

The V and J genes are TRBV2 and TRBJ1-1, with D uncertain. Germline V gene sequence: CDR1 SNHLY, CDR2 FYNNEI. CDR3 length: 15 amino acids. Between the trimmed V and J ends, which lost 5 bases and 0 bases, there was a span of 13 bases. CDR3 bases: TGTGCCAGCAGTAATAACGGGTTCATGAACACTGAAGCTTTCTTT. This encodes CASSNNGFMNTEAFF. Based on the CDR3 plus reference TRBV2 and TRBJ1-1, the full variable domain is EPEVTQTPSHQVTQMGQEVILRCVPISNHLYFYWYRQILGQKVEFLVSFYNNEISEKSEIFDDQFSVERPDGSNFTLKIRSTKLEDSAMYFCASSNNGFMNTEAFFGQGTRLTVV.

This chain connects TRBV10-3 to TRBJ1-3; no clear D. This CDR3 is 15 amino acids long. Trimming cost V 3 bases and J 0 bases, with 9 bases left between them. Per germline, CDR1 ENHRY and CDR2 SYGVKD. The CDR3 coding sequence is TGTGCCATCAGTGAACCGGGATTCTCTGGAAACACCATATATTTT. Its protein is CAISEPGFSGNTIYF.

The gene calls are TRBV4-2 and TRBJ2-3; 11 nucleotides line up with TRBD2. The germline CDR1 and CDR2 sequences are LGHNA and YNFKEQ. The junction had 4 bases not matched to a gene; V was cut back by 3 bases and J by 2 bases. The CDR3 runs 16 residues. CDR3 region: CASSHLLAGDTDTQYF. DNA of the CDR3: TGTGCCAGCAGCCATCTACTAGCGGGGGACACAGATACGCAGTATTTT.

In nucleotides, the CDR3 is TGTGCCAGCAGCTTAGGTCGGGGGGTTGAAGGCTACACCTTC. It codes for CASSLGRGVEGYTF. The gene calls are TRBV7-2 and TRBJ1-2; a possible D gene is TRBD1 (5 bases). The CDR3 loop spans 14 amino acids. Looked up from germline, CDR1 is SGHTA and CDR2 is FQGNSA. The V end lost 1 base, the J end lost 8 bases, and 14 bases lay between the germline ends.

This clone was observed once. The rearrangement joins TRBV5-1 to TRBJ1-1; D ambiguous. Germline V gene data show CDR1 as SGHRS and CDR2 as YFSETQ. V dropped 4 bases and J dropped 1 base, with 8 bases sitting between them. The CDR3 extends over 13 amino acids. The CDR3: CASSRTGNTEAFF. CDR3 DNA: TGCGCCAGCAGCCGAACGGGGAACACTGAAGCTTTCTTT.

Points on this clone: The identical CDR3 is also encoded by other nucleotide sequences in the sample. The chain links TRBV5-8 to TRBJ1-2, with D possibly matching TRBD1 (6 bases). From germline, CDR1 is SGHTS and CDR2 YDEGEE. The CDR3 consists of 14 residues. V was shortened by 1 base and J by 3 bases, with 10 bases between the two germline ends. The CDR3 region is CASSLTGTDYGYTF. The CDR3, as DNA: TGTGCCAGCAGCTTGACAGGGACTGACTATGGCTACACCTTC.

This clone appeared a few times. This chain's CDR3 is CASSTRTGYTGELFF. CDR3 nucleotide sequence: TGCGCCAGCAGCACAAGGACAGGATACACCGGGGAGCTGTTTTTT. The chain employs TRBV5-1 and TRBJ2-2; 7 bases fit TRBD1. CDR3 length: 15 residues. V dropped 4 bases and J dropped 3; count of bases not matched to a gene: 6. CDR1 SGHRS and CDR2 YFSETQ come from the germline V gene.

This chain connects TRBV11-2 to TRBJ2-5; 7 nucleotides match TRBD1. The CDR3 consists of 15 residues. The trim removed 6 bases at V and 5 bases at J, leaving 12 bases unmatched. CDR1 SGHAT and CDR2 FQNNGV come from the germline V gene. CDR3 DNA: TGTGCCAGCAGTCGTCCTACAGGGGTTGGGGAGACCCAGTACTTC. Translating gives CASSRPTGVGETQYF. Full variable domain (rest looked up from reference TRBV11-2 and TRBJ2-5): EAGVAQSPRYKIIEKRQSVAFWCNPISGHATLYWYQQILGQGPKLLIQFQNNGVVDDSQLPKDRFSAERLKGVDSTLKIQPAKLEDSAVYLCASSRPTGVGETQYFGPGTRLLVL.

The chain couples TRBV6-5 to TRBJ1-2; D remains ambiguous. This CDR3 spans 15 amino acids. Per germline, CDR1 MNHEY and CDR2 SVGAGI. Trimming pared 1 base from V and 6 bases from J, leaving 15 bases between. The CDR3 reads CASSYLTAGSNGYTF. CDR3 coding DNA: TGTGCCAGCAGTTACTTGACGGCGGGATCAAATGGCTACACCTTC.

The rearrangement joins TRBV19 to TRBJ2-7; 10 nucleotides line up with TRBD1. From germline, CDR1 is LNHDA and CDR2 SQIVND (reference sequence). Trimming took 3 bases from V and 0 from J; bases not matched to a gene: 14. This CDR3 is 19 amino acids long. The CDR3 region is CASSMPGQGTVAGSYEQYF. As DNA, the CDR3 is TGTGCCAGTAGTATGCCGGGACAGGGGACAGTAGCGGGCTCCTACGAGCAGTACTTC.

This chain uses TRBV28 with TRBJ1-2; D is perhaps TRBD1 (5 bases). Germline CDR1 and CDR2: MDHEN and SYDVKM. The ends were cut back, 1 base at V and 8 bases at J, with 17 bases in the middle. CDR3 length: 15 residues. The CDR3 spells CASSLSTGGIYGYTF. In nucleotides, the CDR3 is TGTGCCAGCAGTTTATCTACAGGAGGGATTTACGGCTACACCTTC.

The chain carries TRBV5-1 and TRBJ2-7; weak D call: TRBD1 (5 bases). CDR3 length: 15 residues. Trimming left V 7 bases short and J 3 bases short, with 20 bases between. Looked up from germline, CDR1 is SGHRS and CDR2 is YFSETQ. CDR3 nucleotides: TGCGCCAGCCGACTCCAGGGCACGGCTAACTACGAGCAGTACTTC. Residues: CASRLQGTANYEQYF. The whole variable domain, remainder taken from reference TRBV5-1 and TRBJ2-7, is KAGVTQTPRYLIKTRGQQVTLSCSPISGHRSVSWYQQTPGQGLQFLFEYFSETQRNKGNFPGRFSGRQFSNSRSEMNVSTLELGDSALYLCASRLQGTANYEQYFGPGTRLTVT.

Notes on this clone: Within the sample, other DNA sequences also encode this same CDR3. This chain joins TRBV6-1 and TRBJ2-3, with D uncertain. The CDR3 spans 15 residues. Germline V CDR1 and CDR2: MNHNS, SASEGT. Between the trimmed V and J ends, which lost 4 bases and 0 bases, there was a span of 11 bases. The CDR3 protein is CASSGKAVSTDTQYF. The CDR3 DNA reads as TGTGCCAGCAGTGGCAAGGCCGTAAGCACAGATACGCAGTATTTT.

This clone has just one count. This chain connects TRBV19 to TRBJ1-3, with a weak D call TRBD1 (6 bases). Germline-derived CDR1 and CDR2 are LNHDA and SQIVND (reference sequence). This CDR3 contains 13 residues. Trimming removed 10 bases from V and 4 bases from J, with 14 bases in between. CDR3 sequence reads: CATETGLGNTIYF. The CDR3 DNA is TGTGCCACAGAGACAGGACTAGGAAACACCATATATTTT.

The chain combines TRBV5-1 with TRBJ2-2; tentative D call: TRBD1 (6 bases). Germline loops: CDR1 SGHRS, CDR2 YFSETQ. This CDR3 spans 15 amino acids. V was cut by 2 bases and J by 4 bases, with 12 bases left in between. DNA of the CDR3: TGCGCCAGCAGCTTAAGACAGGTGGCCACCGGGGAGCTGTTTTTT. Translating gives CASSLRQVATGELFF.

This clone was detected once. The chain has TRBV6-5 and TRBJ1-5; a possible D gene is TRBD1 (6 bases). CDR1 MNHEY and CDR2 SVGAGI come from the germline V gene. Trimming removed 5 bases from V and 3 bases from J, with 11 bases in between. The CDR3 consists of 14 residues. CDR3 in DNA: TGTGCCAGCAGTCCTTACAGGGACAATCAGCCCCAGCATTTT. It codes for CASSPYRDNQPQHF.

This chain uses TRBV5-1 with TRBJ1-4; a possible D gene is TRBD1 (5 bases). The V gene's germline CDR1 is SGHRS and CDR2 YFSETQ. This CDR3 contains 14 residues. The germline V and J ends were trimmed by 6 bases and 6 bases, with 15 bases remaining between them. CDR3 nucleotide sequence: TGCGCCAGCAACCGGCGGGGAGGGGATGAAAAACTGTTTTTT. This codes for CASNRRGGDEKLFF.

This chain joins TRBV15 and TRBJ2-3, with D perhaps given as TRBD1 or TRBD2 (5 bases each). The CDR3 has 15 amino acids. V gave up 0 bases and J gave up 9 bases, with 16 bases separating them. CDR1 and CDR2 (germline): LNHNV, YYDKDF (reference sequence). CDR3 nucleotides: TGTGCCACCAGCAGAGACGGCTCGCCCGGGGCGACGCAGTATTTT. Translation: CATSRDGSPGATQYF.

This chain connects TRBV29-1 to TRBJ1-2, with TRBD1 matching over 9 bases. This CDR3 has 13 residues. Trimming cost V 6 bases and J 5 bases; bases outside gene matches: 7. Germline CDR1 and CDR2: SQVTM and ANQGSEA. This chain's CDR3 is CSVSGQGSYGYTF. CDR3 in DNA: TGCAGCGTGTCGGGACAGGGATCGTATGGCTACACCTTC.

This clone was seen a few times. The chain links TRBV7-8 to TRBJ1-2; the match to TRBD1 covers 7 bases. There are 13 residues in the CDR3. CDR1 is SGHVS and CDR2 is FQNEAQ in the germline V gene. J lost 7 bases, V lost 1 base, and 3 bases had no gene match. The CDR3 spells CASSLGGQLGYTF. Here the CDR3 DNA reads TGTGCCAGCAGCTTAGGGGGACAGCTTGGCTACACCTTC.

This rearrangement joins TRBV2 to TRBJ1-4; D ambiguous. With 4 bases removed from V and 4 bases from J, the gap between germline ends came to 4 bases. Germline V gene lookup returns CDR1 SNHLY and CDR2 FYNNEI. CDR3 length: 12 residues. The CDR3 is CASSGYNEKLFF. The CDR3 DNA reads TGTGCCAGCAGTGGCTATAATGAAAAACTGTTTTTT.

This clone has only one observation. The chain has TRBV12-5 and TRBJ2-1; TRBD2 matches 11 bases. The CDR3 totals 16 residues. Per the germline V gene, CDR1 is LGHNT and CDR2 is FRNRAP. V was clipped by 5 bases and J by 10 bases; unmatched bases: 13. CDR3: CASGPGLAVWPGEQFF. The CDR3 DNA reads TGTGCTAGTGGTCCGGGACTAGCGGTTTGGCCAGGAGAGCAGTTCTTC.

The rearrangement uses TRBV4-1 and TRBJ1-5; D may be TRBD1 (6 bases). V was cut by 0 bases and J by 5 bases, with 11 bases left in between. Per germline, CDR1 MGHRA and CDR2 YSYEKL. CDR3 length: 15 residues. CDR3 protein: CASSQDEQGHQPQHF. CDR3 nucleotides: TGCGCCAGCAGCCAAGACGAACAGGGTCATCAGCCCCAGCATTTT.

The table lists this clone with a count of one. The V gene is TRBV5-1, the J gene TRBJ1-2; D call uncertain. Germline V lookup: CDR1 SGHRS, CDR2 YFSETQ. Trimming cost V 5 bases and J 6 bases, with 14 bases left between them. CDR3 length equals 13 residues. The CDR3 DNA is TGCGCCAGCAGGCGGGGTGACGTCGATGGCTACACCTTC. This encodes CASRRGDVDGYTF.